This T cell receptor beta chain was sequenced in a study of T cells expressing NK-cell markers. Study-wide context: Investigators obtained TCR beta repertoires from sorted CD3+CD56+NKG2C+, CD3+CD56+NKG2C- and CD3+CD56-NKG2C+ T cells. The study's findings and limits: Dominant NKG2C+ clonotypes in six donors made up roughly 1.0-7.0% of CD8+ T cells. Whether expanded NKG2C-expressing T cell clones recognize HCMV is unknown.

CDR1 is MNHEY and CDR2 is SVGAGI in the germline V gene. CDR3 length: 16 residues. TCRdb re-called the 5' RACE reads, yielding one record per CDR3 amino acid sequence without DNA. The sample totals 200,000 to 300,000 distinct CDR3 sequences. About this clonotype itself: What it recognizes is unknown.

V usage is TRBV6-5 and J usage is TRBJ2-1; no DNA is available, so the TRBD1 call from TCRdb remains unchecked. The receptor was derived from a man between 18 and 35 years old in good health. The sequencing input was blood T cells: a sorted CD56 or NKG2C T cell subset, CD4+ or CD8+ T cells, or bulk PBMC T cells (not recorded which). The CDR3 is CASSHVKGARDNEQFF.